Here is one T cell receptor (beta chain) with its context. The antigen is undetermined. These data belong to a study of cytomegalovirus exposure and HLA in healthy donors. Notes on the study in general: Per a later analysis, HLA-associated TCR beta chains showed more clonal expansion than other, equally common TCR beta chains. Follow-up analysis later connected one missense variant in DCLRE1C with trimming of TCR beta V- and J-genes.

The CDR3 contains 17 residues. Germline CDR1 and CDR2: KGHSH and LQKENI. J gave up 0 bases and V 1 base, and 5 bases lay outside the gene matches. The PCR employed 60 Vbeta primers together with 13 Jbeta primers. Repertoires were generated with immunoSEQ multiplex PCR, while TCRdb's copy carries only in-frame clones and drops some. Among over 200,000 clones listed, approximately 84% were seen once. Source material: PBMCs. The TCR comes from a woman between 35 and 50 years old in good health and CMV-seronegative. The chain uses TRBV18 and TRBJ1-4; 7 bases are a match to TRBD1. CDR3 sequence: CASSPQQGVATNEKLFF. The CDR3 bases are TGTGCCAGCTCACCACAGCAGGGGGTTGCAACTAATGAAAAACTGTTTTTT.